Detailed here is one T cell receptor beta chain. This sample is part of a study of naive and memory T cell subsets. Germline CDR1 and CDR2: DFQATT and SNEGSKA (reference sequence). Trimming cost V 6 bases and J 5 bases, with 13 bases left between them. The CDR3 loop spans 12 amino acids. The library had UMIs added by 3' ligation of an oligonucleotide to TCR cDNA. Ligated cDNA underwent four rounds of PCR with nested alpha and beta constant region primers and SP2. TCRdb used MiXCR to reprocess the 5' RACE reads, holding one entry per CDR3 protein. The table lists about 62,000 distinct CDR3 sequences, more than 6% of them singletons.

The V call is TRBV20-1, the J call TRBJ1-1, with D possibly being TRBD1 (6 bases). The sequence came from a female donor in good health. This CDR3 reads CSATGSPTEAFF. The DNA for the CDR3 is TGCAGTGCAACAGGGTCTCCGACTGAAGCTTTCTTT.